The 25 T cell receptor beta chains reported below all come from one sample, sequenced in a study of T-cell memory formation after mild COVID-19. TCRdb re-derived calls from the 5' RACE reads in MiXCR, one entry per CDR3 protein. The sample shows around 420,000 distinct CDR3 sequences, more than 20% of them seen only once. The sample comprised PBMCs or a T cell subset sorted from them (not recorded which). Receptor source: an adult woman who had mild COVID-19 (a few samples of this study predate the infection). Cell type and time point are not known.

Here the CDR3 reads CASSPGADREYSPLHF. The DNA for the CDR3 is TGTGCCAGCAGCCCCGGGGCCGACAGGGAGTACTCACCCCTCCACTTT. V gene TRBV12-3 or TRBV12-4 combines with J gene TRBJ1-6; 7 positions match TRBD1. The J segment lost 10 bases and the V segment lost 6 bases, leaving 15 bases of the junction unmatched. The CDR3 totals 16 residues.

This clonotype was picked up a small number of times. The CDR3 sequence is CASSQDWTSRNEQFF. Written as DNA, the CDR3 is TGTGCCAGCAGCCAAGATTGGACTAGCAGGAATGAGCAGTTCTTC. V usage is TRBV4-2 and J usage is TRBJ2-1, with 8 bases fitting TRBD2. V lost 0 bases, J lost 7 bases, and 5 bases stayed unmatched. Per germline, CDR1 LGHNA and CDR2 YNFKEQ. The CDR3 loop spans 15 amino acids.

The CDR3, as DNA: TGCGCCAGCAGCTTAAGGGTGGGAGCGGTCTACGAGCAGTACTTC. Its protein is CASSLRVGAVYEQYF. V and J are TRBV5-1 and TRBJ2-7; possibly TRBD2 for D (5 bases). Germline CDR1 reads SGHRS; CDR2 reads YFSETQ. Trimming took off 2 bases at V and 3 bases at J, with 15 bases between the two ends. This CDR3 contains 15 residues.

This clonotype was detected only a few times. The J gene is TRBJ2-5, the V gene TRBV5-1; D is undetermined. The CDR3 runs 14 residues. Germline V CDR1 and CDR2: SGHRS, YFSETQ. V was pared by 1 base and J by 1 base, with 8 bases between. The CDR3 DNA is TGCGCCAGCAGCTTGTGGGCAGCCCAAGAGACCCAGTACTTC. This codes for CASSLWAAQETQYF.

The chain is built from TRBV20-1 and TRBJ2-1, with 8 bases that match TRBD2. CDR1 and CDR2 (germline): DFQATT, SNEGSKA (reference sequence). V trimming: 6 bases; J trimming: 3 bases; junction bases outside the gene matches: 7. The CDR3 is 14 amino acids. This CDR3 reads CSAPAAGVYNEQFF. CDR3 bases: TGCAGTGCCCCGGCAGCGGGAGTCTACAATGAGCAGTTCTTC.

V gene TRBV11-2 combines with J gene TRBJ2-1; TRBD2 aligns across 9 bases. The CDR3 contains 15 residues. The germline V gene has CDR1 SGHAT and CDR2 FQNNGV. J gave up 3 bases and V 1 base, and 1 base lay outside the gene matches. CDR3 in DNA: TGTGCCAGCAGCTTAGGGCGGGGGGGCTACAATGAGCAGTTCTTC. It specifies CASSLGRGGYNEQFF.

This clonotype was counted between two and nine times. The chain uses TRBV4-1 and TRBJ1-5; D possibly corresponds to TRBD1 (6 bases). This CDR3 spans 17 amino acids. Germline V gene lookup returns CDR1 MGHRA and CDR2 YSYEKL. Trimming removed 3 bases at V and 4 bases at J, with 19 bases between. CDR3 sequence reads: CASSHDGGLSQNQPQHF. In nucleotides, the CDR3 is TGCGCCAGCAGCCATGATGGGGGGCTCTCCCAAAATCAGCCCCAGCATTTT.

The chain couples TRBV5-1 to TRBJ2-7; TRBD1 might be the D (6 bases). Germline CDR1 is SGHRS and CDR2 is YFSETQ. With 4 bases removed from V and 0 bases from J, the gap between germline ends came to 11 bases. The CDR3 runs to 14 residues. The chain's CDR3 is CASSQGTSSYEQYF. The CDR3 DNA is TGCGCCAGCAGCCAGGGGACGAGCTCCTACGAGCAGTACTTC.

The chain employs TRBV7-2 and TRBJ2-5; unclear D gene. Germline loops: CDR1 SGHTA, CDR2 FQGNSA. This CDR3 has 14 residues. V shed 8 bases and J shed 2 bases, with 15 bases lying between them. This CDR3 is CASSLLVAQETQYF. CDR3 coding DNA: TGTGCCAGCTCCCTCCTAGTGGCTCAAGAGACCCAGTACTTC.

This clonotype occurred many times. DNA of the CDR3: TGCGCCAGCAGCGCACAGGGGAATGAGCAGTTCTTC. Translating gives CASSAQGNEQFF. V is TRBV5-1 and J is TRBJ2-1; 7 nucleotides align to TRBD1. The germline V gene encodes CDR1 SGHRS and CDR2 YFSETQ. J lost 7 bases, V lost 4 bases, and 2 bases had no gene match. The length of the CDR3 is 12 residues.

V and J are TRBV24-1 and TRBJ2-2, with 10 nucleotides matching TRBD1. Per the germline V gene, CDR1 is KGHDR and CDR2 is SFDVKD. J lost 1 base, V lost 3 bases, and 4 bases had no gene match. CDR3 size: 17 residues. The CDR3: CATSDPRTGGNTGELFF. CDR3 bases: TGTGCCACCAGTGATCCACGGACAGGGGGGAACACCGGGGAGCTGTTTTTT.

The CDR3 loop is CASTTPPGSAEAFF. CDR3 bases: TGTGCCAGCACCACCCCCCCAGGAAGCGCTGAAGCTTTCTTT. V usage is TRBV6-2 or TRBV6-3 and J usage is TRBJ1-1; D unclear. The CDR3 has 14 residues. The V gene's germline CDR1 is MNHEY and CDR2 SVGEGT. The V end was cut by 7 bases, the J end by 6 bases, with 18 bases between.

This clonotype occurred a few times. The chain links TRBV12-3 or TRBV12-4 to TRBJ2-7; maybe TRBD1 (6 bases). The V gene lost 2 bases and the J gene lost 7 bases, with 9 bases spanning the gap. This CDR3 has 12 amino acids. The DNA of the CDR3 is TGTGCCAGCAGTTTACAGGGGTGGGAGCAGTACTTC. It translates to CASSLQGWEQYF.

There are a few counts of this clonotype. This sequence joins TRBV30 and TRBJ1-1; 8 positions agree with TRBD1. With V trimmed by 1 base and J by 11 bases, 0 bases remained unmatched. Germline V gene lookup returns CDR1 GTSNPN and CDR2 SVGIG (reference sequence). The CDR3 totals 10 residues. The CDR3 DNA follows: TGTGCCTGGAGTGGACAGGGGGCTTTCTTT. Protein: CAWSGQGAFF. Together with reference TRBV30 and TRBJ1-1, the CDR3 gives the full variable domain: SQTIHQWPATLVQPVGSPLSLECTVEGTSNPNLYWYRQAAGRGLQLLFYSVGIGQISSEVPQNLSASRPQDRQFILSSKKLLLSDSGFYLCAWSGQGAFFGQGTRLTVV.

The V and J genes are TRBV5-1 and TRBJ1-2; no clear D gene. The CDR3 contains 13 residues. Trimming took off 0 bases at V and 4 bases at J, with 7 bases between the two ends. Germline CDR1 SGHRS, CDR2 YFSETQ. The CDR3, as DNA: TGCGCCAGCAGCTTGGATAACAGCTATGGCTACACCTTC. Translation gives CASSLDNSYGYTF.

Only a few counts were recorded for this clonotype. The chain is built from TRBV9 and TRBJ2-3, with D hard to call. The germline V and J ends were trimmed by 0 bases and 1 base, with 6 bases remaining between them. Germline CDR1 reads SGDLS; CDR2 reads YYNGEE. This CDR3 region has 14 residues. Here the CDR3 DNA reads TGTGCCAGCAGCGTAGCCGTGGGCACAGATACGCAGTATTTT. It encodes CASSVAVGTDTQYF.

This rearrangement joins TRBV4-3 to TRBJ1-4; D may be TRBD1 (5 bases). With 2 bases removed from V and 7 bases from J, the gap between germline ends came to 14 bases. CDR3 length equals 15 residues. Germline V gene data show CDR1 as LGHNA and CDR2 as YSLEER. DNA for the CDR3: TGCGCCAGCAGCCAATTTGACGGGGGAGGTGAAAAACTGTTTTTT. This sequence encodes CASSQFDGGGEKLFF.

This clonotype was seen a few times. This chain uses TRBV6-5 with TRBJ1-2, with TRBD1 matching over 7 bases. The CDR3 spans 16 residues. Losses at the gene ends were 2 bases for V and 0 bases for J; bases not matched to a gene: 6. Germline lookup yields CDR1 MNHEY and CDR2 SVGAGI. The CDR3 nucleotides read TGTGCCAGCAGTTACGGCGACAGGGAGGCTAACTATGGCTACACCTTC. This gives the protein CASSYGDREANYGYTF.

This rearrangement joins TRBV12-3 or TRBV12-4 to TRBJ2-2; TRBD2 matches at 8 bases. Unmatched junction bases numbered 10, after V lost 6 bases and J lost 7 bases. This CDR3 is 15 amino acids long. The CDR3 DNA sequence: TGTGCCAGCAGACCTGGACACGGGAGGGACGGGGAGCTGTTTTTT. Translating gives CASRPGHGRDGELFF.

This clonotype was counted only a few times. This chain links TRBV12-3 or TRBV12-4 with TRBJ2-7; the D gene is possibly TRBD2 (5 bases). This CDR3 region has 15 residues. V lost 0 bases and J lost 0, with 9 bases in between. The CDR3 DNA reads TGTGCCAGCAGTTTAGCGACGGGGTACTCCTACGAGCAGTACTTC. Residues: CASSLATGYSYEQYF.

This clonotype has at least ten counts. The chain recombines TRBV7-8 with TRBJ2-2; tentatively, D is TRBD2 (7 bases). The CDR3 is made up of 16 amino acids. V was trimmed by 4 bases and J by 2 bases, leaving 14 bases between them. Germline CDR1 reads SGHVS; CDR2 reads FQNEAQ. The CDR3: CASSSQTGGNTGELFF. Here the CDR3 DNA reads TGTGCCAGCAGCTCTCAGACGGGGGGCAACACCGGGGAGCTGTTTTTT. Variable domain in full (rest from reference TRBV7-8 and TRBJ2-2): GAGVSQSPRYKVAKRGQDVALRCDPISGHVSLFWYQQALGQGPEFLTYFQNEAQLDKSGLPSDRFFAERPEGSVSTLKIQRTQQEDSAVYLCASSSQTGGNTGELFFGEGSRLTVL.

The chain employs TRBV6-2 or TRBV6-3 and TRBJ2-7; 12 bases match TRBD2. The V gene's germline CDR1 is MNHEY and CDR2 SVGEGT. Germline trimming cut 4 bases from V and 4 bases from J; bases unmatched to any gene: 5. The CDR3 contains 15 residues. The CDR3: CASSSNGLAGYEQYF. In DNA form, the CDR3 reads TGTGCCAGCAGTTCAAATGGACTAGCGGGATACGAGCAGTACTTC.

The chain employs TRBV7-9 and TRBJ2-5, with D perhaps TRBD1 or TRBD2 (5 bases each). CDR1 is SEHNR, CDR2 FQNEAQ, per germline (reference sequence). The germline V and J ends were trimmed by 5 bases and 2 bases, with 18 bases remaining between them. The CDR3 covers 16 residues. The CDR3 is CASSRGEYNTQETQYF. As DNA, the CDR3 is TGTGCCAGCAGCAGAGGGGAGTATAACACTCAAGAGACCCAGTACTTC.

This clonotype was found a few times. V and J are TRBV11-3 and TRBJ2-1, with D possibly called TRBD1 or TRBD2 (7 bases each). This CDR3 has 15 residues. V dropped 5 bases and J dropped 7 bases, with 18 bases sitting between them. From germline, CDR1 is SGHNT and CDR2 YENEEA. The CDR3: CASSPGGGAGNEQFF. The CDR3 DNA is TGTGCCAGCAGCCCAGGGGGGGGCGCGGGGAATGAGCAGTTCTTC. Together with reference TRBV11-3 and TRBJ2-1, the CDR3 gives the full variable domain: EAGVVQSPRYKIIEKKQPVAFWCNPISGHNTLYWYLQNLGQGPELLIRYENEEAVDDSQLPKDRFSAERLKGVDSTLKIQPAELGDSAVYLCASSPGGGAGNEQFFGPGTRLTVL.

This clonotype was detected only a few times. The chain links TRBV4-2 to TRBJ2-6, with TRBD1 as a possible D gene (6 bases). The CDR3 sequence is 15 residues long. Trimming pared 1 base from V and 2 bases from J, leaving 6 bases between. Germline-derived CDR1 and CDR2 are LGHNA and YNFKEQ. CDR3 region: CASSQGDTGANVLTF. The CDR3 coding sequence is TGTGCCAGCAGCCAAGGGGACACTGGGGCCAACGTCCTGACTTTC.